These 27 T cell receptor beta chains were sequenced from one sample in a study of shared clonotypes between healthy human individuals. Generated by immunoSEQ multiplex PCR, the TCRdb table keeps only in-frame clones and is missing some. The sample has 2.3 million or so clones, approximately 93% seen once. The specimen sequenced was naive CD4+ T cells from PBMCs. The subset was: CD45RA+ positively selected. These receptors came from a man aged 18 to 30 in good health. Some clones in this sample may be carry-over from other donors' samples.

The chain employs TRBV7-6 and TRBJ2-1, with a weak D call TRBD1 (5 bases). CDR3 length: 13 residues. Deletions cut 4 bases from V and 8 bases from J, with 12 bases between. CDR1 is SGHVS and CDR2 is FNYEAQ in the germline V gene. CDR3 DNA: TGTGCCAGCAGCTCACGACCCAGGGATGAGCAGTTCTTC. Encoded protein: CASSSRPRDEQFF.

This rearrangement joins TRBV27 to TRBJ2-5; TRBD1 is a possible D gene (8 bases). The CDR3 is made up of 15 amino acids. CDR1 and CDR2 (germline): MNHEY, SMNVEV (reference sequence). Trimming took 2 bases from V and 4 from J, leaving 14 bases between them. The CDR3 spells CASSLNRGGRETQYF. CDR3 nucleotide sequence: TGTGCCAGCAGTTTAAACAGGGGGGGACGAGAGACCCAGTACTTC.

The chain is built from TRBV2 and TRBJ2-1; no clear D gene. This CDR3 comprises 16 residues. CDR1 and CDR2 from the germline V gene are SNHLY and FYNNEI. V was shortened by 6 bases and J by 7 bases, with 22 bases between the two germline ends. Here the CDR3 reads CASSPSRPQSQNEQFF. CDR3 bases: TGTGCCAGCAGCCCGAGCCGGCCCCAGTCCCAGAATGAGCAGTTCTTC.

The chain is built from TRBV6-6 and TRBJ1-1; D is unclear. This CDR3 is 13 amino acids long. The ends were cut back, 6 bases at V and 7 bases at J, with 15 bases in the middle. Germline CDR1 is MNHNY and CDR2 is SVGAGI (reference sequence). This chain's CDR3 is CASRTPLGSEAFF. DNA for the CDR3: TGTGCCAGCAGAACGCCCCTGGGGAGTGAAGCTTTCTTT.

This clone appeared once. In nucleotides, the CDR3 is TGCGCCAGCACCCGAGGGACAGGGGATAACACCGGGGAGCTGTTTTTT. Translated, it gives CASTRGTGDNTGELFF. The rearrangement links TRBV5-1 to TRBJ2-2, with 10 positions matching TRBD1. Germline CDR1 and CDR2: SGHRS and YFSETQ. The ends lost 6 bases at V and 2 bases at J; junction bases unmatched: 7. The CDR3 contains 16 residues. The whole variable domain, remainder taken from reference TRBV5-1 and TRBJ2-2, is KAGVTQTPRYLIKTRGQQVTLSCSPISGHRSVSWYQQTPGQGLQFLFEYFSETQRNKGNFPGRFSGRQFSNSRSEMNVSTLELGDSALYLCASTRGTGDNTGELFFGEGSRLTVL.

The gene calls are TRBV5-1 and TRBJ2-2; 7 bases are shared with TRBD1. This CDR3 spans 15 amino acids. The V and J ends lost 2 bases and 3 bases, in that order; junction bases with no gene match: 4. Germline V gene lookup returns CDR1 SGHRS and CDR2 YFSETQ. The CDR3 coding sequence is TGCGCCAGCAGCTTAGACAGGGTGGACACCGGGGAGCTGTTTTTT. This sequence encodes CASSLDRVDTGELFF.

This chain uses TRBV12-1 with TRBJ2-2; TRBD2 is the table's D call and was not checked against the DNA. TRBV12-1 counts as a pseudogene. The CDR3 is 16 residues long. CDR3 protein: CASSYTSGRGTGELFF. DNA of the CDR3: TGTGCCAGCAGCTATACTAGCGGGAGAGGTACCGGGGAGCTGTTTTTT.

This clone was counted once. The chain has TRBV7-9 and TRBJ1-1; maybe TRBD1 (6 bases). The CDR3 runs 14 residues. V lost 3 bases and J 1 base, leaving 9 bases between the germline ends. The germline V gene encodes CDR1 SEHNR and CDR2 FQNEAQ (reference sequence). CDR3 bases: TGTGCCAGCAGCTTCACAGGGTGGAACACTGAAGCTTTCTTT. It translates to CASSFTGWNTEAFF. Based on the CDR3 plus reference TRBV7-9 and TRBJ1-1, the full variable domain is DTGVSQNPRHKITKRGQNVTFRCDPISEHNRLYWYRQTLGQGPEFLTYFQNEAQLEKSRLLSDRFSAERPKGSFSTLEIQRTEQGDSAMYLCASSFTGWNTEAFFGQGTRLTVV.

The rearrangement joins TRBV5-1 to TRBJ2-7; D ambiguous. Between the trimmed V and J ends, which lost 1 base and 0 bases, there was a span of 8 bases. The germline V gene has CDR1 SGHRS and CDR2 YFSETQ. The CDR3 consists of 14 residues. This CDR3 reads CASSLLGNSYEQYF. The CDR3 DNA follows: TGCGCCAGCAGCTTGCTGGGAAACTCCTACGAGCAGTACTTC.

With respect to this clone: The same CDR3 can be traced to other DNA sequences in this sample. This sequence joins TRBV19 and TRBJ1-5; D not certain. V was clipped by 3 bases and J by 4 bases, with 10 bases between them. From germline, CDR1 is LNHDA and CDR2 SQIVND (reference sequence). The CDR3 is made up of 14 amino acids. DNA for the CDR3: TGTGCCAGTAGTATCGTACGGGGTAATCAGCCCCAGCATTTT. Its translation is CASSIVRGNQPQHF.

CDR3 protein: CASSPGREGTDEQFF. In nucleotides, the CDR3 is TGTGCCAGCTCACCGGGTCGGGAGGGGACTGATGAGCAGTTCTTC. This chain joins TRBV18 and TRBJ2-1, with 8 bases lining up with TRBD2. Germline V gene data show CDR1 as KGHSH and CDR2 as LQKENI. The CDR3 runs 15 residues. The V segment lost 3 bases and the J segment 8 bases; nucleotides outside the gene matches: 9.

CDR3 in DNA: TGTGCCAGCAGTGAACGGGGGGCGCAGTTCTTC. Translating gives CASSERGAQFF. This chain connects TRBV2 to TRBJ2-1; D possibly corresponds to TRBD2 (7 bases). From germline, CDR1 is SNHLY and CDR2 FYNNEI. This CDR3 comprises 11 residues. V was clipped by 2 bases and J by 12 bases, with 8 bases between them.

V gene TRBV30 combines with J gene TRBJ1-1; 8 nucleotides match TRBD1. V lost 4 bases and J lost 2; bases outside the gene matches: 12. Per the germline V gene, CDR1 is GTSNPN and CDR2 is SVGIG (reference sequence). This CDR3 comprises 16 residues. The CDR3 protein is CAWTVRTGKFNTEAFF. The CDR3 nucleotides are TGTGCCTGGACCGTACGGACAGGGAAATTTAACACTGAAGCTTTCTTT.

The V and J genes are TRBV19 and TRBJ2-5, with a possible D match to TRBD1 (5 bases). The V end lost 1 base, the J end lost 1 base, and 7 bases lay between the germline ends. Per germline, CDR1 LNHDA and CDR2 SQIVND (reference sequence). This CDR3 region has 14 residues. The CDR3 spells CASSIGQLQETQYF. The CDR3 DNA follows: TGTGCCAGTAGTATAGGACAGCTCCAAGAGACCCAGTACTTC. The variable domain in full, completed from reference TRBV19 and TRBJ2-5, reads DGGITQSPKYLFRKEGQNVTLSCEQNLNHDAMYWYRQDPGQGLRLIYYSQIVNDFQKGDIAEGYSVSREKKESFPLTVTSAQKNPTAFYLCASSIGQLQETQYFGPGTRLLVL.

The V and J genes are TRBV19 and TRBJ2-6; D unclear. V lost 7 bases and J lost 1, with 11 bases in between. Germline values: CDR1 LNHDA, CDR2 SQIVND (reference sequence). The CDR3 sequence is 15 residues long. The CDR3 DNA sequence: TGTGCCAGTAAAAGGCGGCAGTCTGGGGCCAACGTCCTGACTTTC. It yields the protein CASKRRQSGANVLTF.

This clone was detected a few times. V is TRBV28 and J is TRBJ2-7; no firm D call. V was trimmed by 5 bases and J by 6 bases, leaving 14 bases between them. There are 13 residues in the CDR3. In germline, CDR1 is MDHEN, CDR2 SYDVKM. The CDR3 nucleotides are TGTGCCAGCAGTATCCCCGGTTTCGGCGAGCAGTACTTC. Translating it yields CASSIPGFGEQYF.

J is TRBJ1-2 and V is TRBV28, with D maybe TRBD1 (6 bases). The CDR3 is made up of 15 amino acids. V shed 4 bases and J shed 1 base, with 13 bases lying between them. CDR1 MDHEN and CDR2 SYDVKM come from the germline V gene. The CDR3 DNA is TGTGCCAGCAGTTCGGGGGGCGCGGATAACTATGGCTACACCTTC. It codes for CASSSGGADNYGYTF.

The rearrangement links TRBV19 to TRBJ2-7; possible D gene TRBD2, 5 bases. CDR3 length: 14 residues. CDR1 LNHDA and CDR2 SQIVND come from the germline V gene (reference sequence). V gave up 5 bases and J gave up 2 bases, with 13 bases separating them. CDR3 coding DNA: TGTGCCAGTAGTCTCAGGACTGGTCCCTACGAGCAGTACTTC. Protein product: CASSLRTGPYEQYF.

This sequence joins TRBV9 and TRBJ2-4; 7 bases line up with TRBD1. V gave up 1 base and J gave up 1 base; unmatched junction bases: 5. This CDR3 has 16 amino acids. Germline CDR1 is SGDLS and CDR2 is YYNGEE. The CDR3 is CASSVRADRAKNIQYF. The CDR3, as DNA: TGTGCCAGCAGCGTAAGAGCGGACAGGGCCAAAAACATTCAGTACTTC. Using reference TRBV9 and TRBJ2-4 for the parts outside the CDR3, the full variable domain is DSGVTQTPKHLITATGQRVTLRCSPRSGDLSVYWYQQSLDQGLQFLIQYYNGEERAKGNILERFSAQQFPDLHSELNLSSLELGDSALYFCASSVRADRAKNIQYFGAGTRLSVL.

Comments on this clone: The sample holds other DNA sequences that translate to the same CDR3. The chain carries TRBV30 and TRBJ1-5; no clear D. Per the germline V gene, CDR1 is GTSNPN and CDR2 is SVGIG (reference sequence). The ends were cut back, 0 bases at V and 5 bases at J, with 11 bases in the middle. The CDR3 is made up of 14 amino acids. This chain's CDR3 is CAWSVGSGYQPQHF. In DNA form, the CDR3 reads TGTGCCTGGAGTGTAGGATCGGGGTATCAGCCCCAGCATTTT.

The V gene is TRBV28, the J gene TRBJ2-5, with 7 bases lining up with TRBD1. Trimming removed 5 bases from V and 3 bases from J; junction bases left unmatched: 3. The CDR3 runs to 13 residues. Germline V CDR1 and CDR2: MDHEN, SYDVKM. This CDR3 is CASSPQGEETQYF. The CDR3 DNA is TGTGCCAGCAGTCCCCAGGGGGAAGAGACCCAGTACTTC.

The chain employs TRBV7-3 and TRBJ2-2; D possibly matches TRBD1 or TRBD2 (6 bases each). The CDR3 has 16 amino acids. V lost 4 bases, J lost 3 bases, and 15 bases lay in between. CDR1 and CDR2 (germline): SGHTA, FQGTGA. CDR3 nucleotides: TGTGCCAGCAGCTACGCGACAGGAGGGTACACCGGGGAGCTGTTTTTT. It yields the protein CASSYATGGYTGELFF.

The gene calls are TRBV25-1 and TRBJ2-7; tentative D call: TRBD1 (6 bases). CDR3 size: 13 residues. The V end lost 4 bases, the J end lost 3 bases, and 10 bases lay between the germline ends. CDR1 and CDR2 from the germline V gene are MGHDK and SYGVNS. CDR3 DNA sequence: TGTGCCAGCAGTGCCACAGGGCGCTACGAGCAGTACTTC. Its translation is CASSATGRYEQYF.

The rearrangement uses TRBV28 and TRBJ1-1; 7 bases are a match to TRBD1. The V segment lost 3 bases and the J segment 0 bases; nucleotides outside the gene matches: 10. The CDR3 runs 17 residues. Germline lookup yields CDR1 MDHEN and CDR2 SYDVKM. CDR3 DNA: TGTGCCAGCAGTTTCGAGCTCCGGGACAGCATGAACACTGAAGCTTTCTTT. It yields the protein CASSFELRDSMNTEAFF. Variable domain in full (rest from reference TRBV28 and TRBJ1-1): DVKVTQSSRYLVKRTGEKVFLECVQDMDHENMFWYRQDPGLGLRLIYFSYDVKMKEKGDIPEGYSVSREKKERFSLILESASTNQTSMYLCASSFELRDSMNTEAFFGQGTRLTVV.

With respect to this clone: Other DNA variants within this sample encode the same CDR3. V gene TRBV10-3 combines with J gene TRBJ1-2; D unresolved. The V gene lost 0 bases and the J gene lost 5 bases, with 4 bases spanning the gap. Germline V lookup: CDR1 ENHRY, CDR2 SYGVKD. This CDR3 is 12 amino acids long. CDR3 loop: CAISESGYGYTF. In DNA, the CDR3 is TGTGCCATCAGTGAGTCGGGTTATGGCTACACCTTC.

The V and J genes are TRBV14 and TRBJ2-1; 12 positions match TRBD2. CDR1 SGHDN and CDR2 FVKESK come from the germline V gene. J lost 3 bases, V lost 4 bases, and 4 bases had no gene match. The CDR3 is 16 amino acids. This CDR3 is CASSRVGLAGYNEQFF. The CDR3 DNA reads as TGTGCCAGCAGCCGAGTGGGACTAGCGGGCTACAATGAGCAGTTCTTC.

V usage is TRBV14 and J usage is TRBJ2-1, with 7 bases lining up with TRBD2. V lost 3 bases and J lost 4; bases outside the gene matches: 6. This CDR3 region has 15 residues. Germline V lookup: CDR1 SGHDN, CDR2 FVKESK. In DNA, the CDR3 is TGTGCCAGCAGCCATAAGTGGGAGGGATACAATGAGCAGTTCTTC. This sequence encodes CASSHKWEGYNEQFF. The complete variable domain, with remaining parts taken from reference TRBV14 and TRBJ2-1, reads EAGVTQFPSHSVIEKGQTVTLRCDPISGHDNLYWYRRVMGKEIKFLLHFVKESKQDESGMPNNRFLAERTGGTYSTLKVQPAELEDSGVYFCASSHKWEGYNEQFFGPGTRLTVL.